Following are 26 T cell receptor beta chains from one sample sequenced in a study of CD8 T cells in ankylosing spondylitis. These receptors' antigens are unknown. Study results and limitations: Among TCR beta sequences, a motif of several highly homologous variants appeared characteristic of ankylosing spondylitis blood.

TCRdb processed the 5' RACE reads anew with MiXCR; each CDR3 protein has one entry. The table records about 800,000 distinct CDR3 sequences, about 12% of them present only once. Source material: blood, either unsorted or a sorted T cell fraction (not recorded which). Receptor source: a male donor with ankylosing spondylitis.

The J gene is TRBJ2-7, the V gene TRBV5-1; TRBD1 agrees at 7 bases. V shed 7 bases, J shed 7 bases, and the junction held 14 bases outside the gene matches. The CDR3 length is 14 residues. CDR1 and CDR2 (germline): SGHRS, YFSETQ. This CDR3 is CASRRGGRVDEQYF. The DNA for the CDR3 is TGCGCCAGCCGACGAGGGGGCCGGGTGGATGAGCAGTACTTC.

The V gene is TRBV7-9, the J gene TRBJ2-3; D remains ambiguous. The V end was cut by 4 bases, the J end by 3 bases, with 11 bases between. The CDR3 sequence is 14 residues long. Germline V lookup: CDR1 SEHNR, CDR2 FQNEAQ (reference sequence). CDR3: CASSSDKGTDTQYF. The DNA for the CDR3 is TGTGCCAGCAGCTCCGATAAGGGTACAGATACGCAGTATTTT.

The genes are TRBV7-2 and TRBJ1-5; no firm D call. V was cut by 3 bases and J by 0 bases, with 9 bases left in between. There are 15 residues in the CDR3. Germline-derived CDR1 and CDR2 are SGHTA and FQGNSA. The CDR3 bases are TGTGCCAGCAGCTTCGTCTCGGATAGCAATCAGCCCCAGCATTTT. Its protein product is CASSFVSDSNQPQHF.

This clonotype was detected ten times or more. The chain joins TRBV20-1 to TRBJ2-5, with D possibly called TRBD1 or TRBD2 (5 bases each). The germline V gene has CDR1 DFQATT and CDR2 SNEGSKA (reference sequence). Trimming left V 0 bases short and J 1 base short, with 9 bases between. The CDR3 contains 14 residues. The CDR3 here is CSARDLRGQETQYF. For the CDR3, the DNA is TGCAGTGCTAGAGATTTGAGGGGCCAAGAGACCCAGTACTTC.

The sample holds a few counts of this clonotype. A much bigger clone sits one base away, suggesting this may be a read error. This sequence joins TRBV9 and TRBJ2-6, with D unclear. This CDR3 is 14 amino acids long. The V gene's germline CDR1 is SGDLS and CDR2 YYNGEE. V was trimmed by 4 bases and J by 0 bases, leaving 5 bases between them. CDR3 amino acids: CASSMSSGANVLTF. For the CDR3, the DNA is TGTGCCAGCAGCATGAGCTCTGGGGCCAACGTCCTGACTTTC. Drawing the rest from reference TRBV9 and TRBJ2-6, the complete variable domain is DSGVTQTPKHLITATGQRVTLRCSPRSGDLSVYWYQQSLDQGLQFLIQYYNGEERAKGNILERFSAQQFPDLHSELNLSSLELGDSALYFCASSMSSGANVLTFGAGSRLTVL.

The rearrangement uses TRBV30 and TRBJ1-5; 12 nucleotides line up with TRBD1. V gave up 5 bases and J gave up 6 bases; unmatched junction bases: 5. Germline CDR1 GTSNPN, CDR2 SVGIG (reference sequence). CDR3 size: 14 residues. CDR3 coding DNA: TGTGCCTGGGGGGACAGGGGGCATTTTCAGCCCCAGCATTTT. Protein product: CAWGDRGHFQPQHF.

For the CDR3, the DNA is TGCAGTGCCGGGCGTAACAATGAGCAGTTCTTC. It is translated as CSAGRNNEQFF. The V call is TRBV20-1, the J call TRBJ2-1; unclear D gene. Germline CDR1 and CDR2: DFQATT and SNEGSKA (reference sequence). The length of the CDR3 is 11 residues. The V and J ends lost 6 bases and 5 bases respectively, with 8 bases between them.

The rearrangement joins TRBV6-4 to TRBJ2-2, with 11 positions matching TRBD1. The CDR3 runs to 16 residues. From germline, CDR1 is MRHNA and CDR2 SNTAGT. The J segment lost 3 bases and the V segment lost 2 bases, leaving 2 bases of the junction unmatched. In DNA, the CDR3 is TGTGCCAGCAGTGACGTGGGACAGGGGGACACCGGGGAGCTGTTTTTT. This codes for CASSDVGQGDTGELFF.

This clonotype was detected a few times. This chain joins TRBV20-1 and TRBJ1-2; TRBD1 is a possible D gene (5 bases). V dropped 0 bases and J dropped 5 bases, with 16 bases sitting between them. This CDR3 is 15 amino acids long. CDR1 DFQATT and CDR2 SNEGSKA come from the germline V gene (reference sequence). The CDR3 region is CSARDPWGPLYGYTF. Written as DNA, the CDR3 is TGCAGTGCTAGAGATCCGTGGGGACCGCTTTATGGCTACACCTTC.

There are a few counts of this clonotype. The chain is built from TRBV10-3 and TRBJ2-5; D ambiguous. V was pared by 0 bases and J by 5 bases, with 10 bases between. From germline, CDR1 is ENHRY and CDR2 SYGVKD. This CDR3 comprises 14 residues. The CDR3 loop reads CAISESGFRETQYF. The DNA of the CDR3 is TGTGCCATCAGTGAGTCTGGGTTCCGGGAGACCCAGTACTTC.

This clonotype was counted only a few times. V usage is TRBV20-1 and J usage is TRBJ2-5; a weak D match, TRBD2 (5 bases). There are 12 residues in the CDR3. The germline CDR1 and CDR2 sequences are DFQATT and SNEGSKA (reference sequence). V was shortened by 6 bases and J by 10 bases, with 18 bases between the two germline ends. CDR3 bases: TGCAGTGCGTCGGCGGGCCCCAACGACCAGTACTTC. This gives the protein CSASAGPNDQYF.

This clonotype was observed many times. This chain joins TRBV4-1 and TRBJ1-1, with 7 bases matching TRBD1. There are 16 residues in the CDR3. J was trimmed by 5 bases and V by 3 bases; bases with no gene match: 12. The V gene's germline CDR1 is MGHRA and CDR2 YSYEKL. The CDR3 spells CASSQARGGRRTEAFF. CDR3 DNA: TGCGCCAGCAGCCAGGCCAGGGGGGGGCGGAGGACTGAAGCTTTCTTT.

The chain couples TRBV11-2 to TRBJ2-3, with D perhaps TRBD1 (6 bases). Germline values: CDR1 SGHAT, CDR2 FQNNGV. The CDR3 is made up of 14 amino acids. Trimming took 3 bases from V and 4 from J, leaving 11 bases between them. CDR3 coding DNA: TGTGCCAGCAGCTTCGGGACACCTCCAGATACGCAGTATTTT. Protein product: CASSFGTPPDTQYF.

This clonotype occurred many times. V gene TRBV20-1 combines with J gene TRBJ2-1; D remains unclear. The CDR3 extends over 10 amino acids. The germline gives CDR1 DFQATT, CDR2 SNEGSKA (reference sequence). The germline V and J ends were trimmed by 5 bases and 12 bases, with 11 bases remaining between them. CDR3 sequence: CSALRTWQFF. CDR3 nucleotide sequence: TGCAGTGCTCTCCGGACCTGGCAGTTCTTC.

The rearrangement uses TRBV20-1 and TRBJ2-1, with 11 bases that match TRBD2. The CDR3 totals 13 residues. Germline CDR1 is DFQATT and CDR2 is SNEGSKA (reference sequence). V trimming: 6 bases; J trimming: 6 bases; junction bases outside the gene matches: 4. Here the CDR3 reads CSASGTSGNEQFF. The CDR3 DNA is TGCAGTGCCTCCGGGACTAGCGGCAATGAGCAGTTCTTC.

About this clonotype itself: Being one base from a much bigger clone, this may be a read error. The CDR3 end shows no conserved phenylalanine or tryptophan, and so a read error is likely. This chain joins TRBV4-3 and TRBJ2-7; D uncertain. V was trimmed by 0 bases and J by 2 bases, leaving 8 bases between them. Per the germline V gene, CDR1 is LGHNA and CDR2 is YSLEER. The CDR3 runs to 14 residues. CDR3: CASSQDIRAYEQYL. CDR3 DNA: TGCGCCAGCAGCCAAGATATTAGGGCCTACGAGCAGTACTTA.

V and J are TRBV20-1 and TRBJ2-3; TRBD2 agrees at 10 bases. CDR1 and CDR2 (germline): DFQATT, SNEGSKA (reference sequence). J was trimmed by 0 bases and V by 5 bases; bases with no gene match: 14. CDR3 length: 18 residues. CDR3 DNA sequence: TGCAGTGCTGGAAGTACCGGGACTAGCGAAACTAGCACAGATACGCAGTATTTT. Translating it yields CSAGSTGTSETSTDTQYF.

This clonotype was detected a few times. The chain has TRBV4-2 and TRBJ1-3, with TRBD1 matching over 7 bases. CDR1 is LGHNA and CDR2 is YNFKEQ in the germline V gene. The junction had 6 bases not matched to a gene; V was cut back by 1 base and J by 3 bases. This CDR3 is built from 16 residues. CDR3 in DNA: TGTGCCAGCAGCCAAGCGGGAGGGGGCTATGGAAACACCATATATTTT. Its protein product is CASSQAGGGYGNTIYF.

This clonotype was seen repeatedly, ten times or more. The V call is TRBV6-5, the J call TRBJ2-7, with TRBD2 matching over 7 bases. CDR1 is MNHEY, CDR2 SVGAGI, per germline. The length of the CDR3 is 12 residues. After removal of 5 bases from V and 6 bases from J, the junction contained 4 bases not matched to a gene. The CDR3 is CASSGEGREQYF. In nucleotides, the CDR3 is TGTGCCAGCAGTGGGGAGGGCCGCGAGCAGTACTTC.

This clonotype was seen a handful of times. V and J are TRBV7-8 and TRBJ1-5; no firm D call. V was trimmed by 6 bases and J by 0 bases, leaving 12 bases between them. The CDR3 has 15 residues. Per germline, CDR1 SGHVS and CDR2 FQNEAQ. CDR3: CASSSTVSSNQPQHF. In DNA, the CDR3 is TGTGCCAGCAGTTCCACGGTCAGTAGCAATCAGCCCCAGCATTTT. The entire variable domain, with the rest obtained from reference TRBV7-8 and TRBJ1-5, is as follows: GAGVSQSPRYKVAKRGQDVALRCDPISGHVSLFWYQQALGQGPEFLTYFQNEAQLDKSGLPSDRFFAERPEGSVSTLKIQRTQQEDSAVYLCASSSTVSSNQPQHFGDGTRLSIL.

A few counts support this clonotype. The DNA for the CDR3 is TGTGCCAGCAGCTTAGGCCTCGAGGCCGAGACCCAGTACTTC. Translation gives CASSLGLEAETQYF. The chain uses TRBV7-9 and TRBJ2-5; no definite D call. The V and J ends lost 1 base and 5 bases respectively, with 11 bases between them. Germline V gene data show CDR1 as SEHNR and CDR2 as FQNEAQ (reference sequence). This CDR3 comprises 14 residues.

This clonotype was counted many times. The chain links TRBV2 to TRBJ1-5, with D uncertain. This CDR3 has 13 residues. Trimming took off 4 bases at V and 4 bases at J, with 8 bases between the two ends. The germline CDR1 and CDR2 sequences are SNHLY and FYNNEI. CDR3 nucleotides: TGTGCCAGCAGTGGGGGTCAAAATCAGCCCCAGCATTTT. Translating gives CASSGGQNQPQHF.

Only a few counts were recorded for this clonotype. The chain joins TRBV6-2 or TRBV6-3 to TRBJ2-3; no clear D gene. The ends were cut back, 5 bases at V and 6 bases at J, with 12 bases in the middle. This CDR3 is 13 amino acids long. Germline V gene sequence: CDR1 MNHEY, CDR2 SVGEGT. The CDR3 reads CASSRPGPDTQYF. DNA of the CDR3: TGTGCCAGCAGTCGCCCTGGCCCGGATACGCAGTATTTT.

This clonotype was detected many times. This chain uses TRBV27 with TRBJ2-7; the match to TRBD1 covers 7 bases. The CDR3 is 16 residues long. CDR1 is MNHEY, CDR2 SMNVEV, per germline (reference sequence). With 6 bases clipped from V and 2 bases from J, the junction kept 13 bases outside the gene matches. The CDR3 loop is CASRTLSRQGPYEQYF. The DNA of the CDR3 is TGTGCCAGCAGGACATTGAGCCGACAGGGCCCCTACGAGCAGTACTTC.

V and J are TRBV5-1 and TRBJ2-5; 12 bases are a match to TRBD2. This CDR3 spans 15 amino acids. Trimming removed 3 bases from V and 5 bases from J; junction bases left unmatched: 5. From germline, CDR1 is SGHRS and CDR2 YFSETQ. Here the CDR3 reads CASSSSGRAEETQYF. The CDR3 nucleotides read TGCGCCAGCAGCTCTAGCGGGAGGGCGGAGGAGACCCAGTACTTC.

Ten or more counts support this clonotype. The rearrangement joins TRBV27 to TRBJ1-2; 7 positions match TRBD1. The CDR3 is 14 residues long. CDR1 and CDR2 (germline): MNHEY, SMNVEV (reference sequence). The V and J ends lost 5 bases and 3 bases, in that order; junction bases with no gene match: 6. The CDR3 coding sequence is TGTGCCAGCAGTCAGGTCACAGGGGACTATGGCTACACCTTC. It encodes CASSQVTGDYGYTF.